This TCR beta chain was recovered during a study of T-cell reconstitution after alpha-beta-depleted transplantation in children. Study results and caveats: Diversity of TCRbeta at day 60 was high in some patients, arising from surviving recipient T cells and thymic progenitors. Several hundred expanded graft clones reportedly gave rise to the alpha-beta T cells present about two months after transplant. Once a year had passed after transplant, T-cell counts and diversity came mostly from newly produced T cells.

Unique molecular identifiers were used to barcode this TCRbeta library. TCRdb reprocessed the PCR reads with MiXCR, giving one entry per CDR3 protein. The sample holds about 220,000 distinct CDR3 sequences; about a sixth are singletons and the top ten take 40% to 50%. As to this clonotype: Its antigen is unknown.

The sequence was collected from a male patient aged 2 to 10 who had a stem cell transplant for acute lymphoblastic leukemia, so the T cells may come from the graft donor. Sequencing was performed on PBMCs, mostly from graft donor cells, taken 360 days after TCRalphabeta/CD19-depleted stem cell transplant.

CDR3 coding DNA: TGTGCCAGCAGCCCCCTAGCGGGGGGGCCCGGGGAGCAGTTCTTC. It yields the protein CASSPLAGGPGEQFF. The chain has TRBV7-7 and TRBJ2-1, with 12 bases lining up with TRBD2. The junction had 9 bases not matched to a gene; V was cut back by 5 bases and J by 10 bases. This CDR3 comprises 15 residues. Looked up from germline, CDR1 is SSHAT and CDR2 is FNYEAQ (reference sequence).